What follows are 25 T cell receptor beta chains derived from one specimen sequenced in a study of blood T cell repertoires in COVID-19. This table comes from immunoSEQ multiplex PCR, and its TCRdb copy is limited to in-frame clones, with some not included. The table records roughly 230,000 clones, 65% to 85% of them present only once. Source material: peripheral blood. The origin of the receptors is a man aged 35 to 55 with acute or convalescent COVID-19.

The V and J genes are TRBV7-9 and TRBJ1-2, with D unclear. Germline assignment: CDR1 SEHNR and CDR2 FQNEAQ (reference sequence). The CDR3 is made up of 14 amino acids. V was clipped by 5 bases and J by 4 bases, with 14 bases between them. The CDR3 sequence: CASSHNLPLYGYTF. CDR3 sequence (DNA): TGTGCCAGCAGCCACAACCTCCCCCTCTATGGCTACACCTTC. Full variable domain (remainder filled in from reference TRBV7-9 and TRBJ1-2): DTGVSQNPRHKITKRGQNVTFRCDPISEHNRLYWYRQTLGQGPEFLTYFQNEAQLEKSRLLSDRFSAERPKGSFSTLEIQRTEQGDSAMYLCASSHNLPLYGYTFGSGTRLTVV.

Here the CDR3 DNA reads TGTGCCATCAGTGATTCCGGGAGCACAGATACGCAGTATTTT. This codes for CAISDSGSTDTQYF. The V gene is TRBV10-3, the J gene TRBJ2-3, with no clear D. V dropped 3 bases and J dropped 0 bases, with 7 bases sitting between them. The CDR3 sequence is 14 residues long. Germline values: CDR1 ENHRY, CDR2 SYGVKD.

This CDR3 is CSLRTAIQDTQYF. CDR3 DNA sequence: TGCAGCCTACGGACAGCCATACAAGATACGCAGTATTTT. The chain combines TRBV29-1 with TRBJ2-3; TRBD1 is a possible D gene (6 bases). V was trimmed by 8 bases and J by 5 bases, leaving 17 bases between them. CDR3 length: 13 residues. Per germline, CDR1 SQVTM and CDR2 ANQGSEA.

The chain combines TRBV19 with TRBJ2-7, with a tentative D call TRBD2 (5 bases). The V end was cut by 0 bases, the J end by 5 bases, with 11 bases between. CDR3 length equals 14 residues. Germline CDR1 is LNHDA and CDR2 is SQIVND (reference sequence). The CDR3 region has the DNA TGTGCCAGTAGTATAGAAGGCCGGCGGGACGAGCAGTACTTC. Its translation is CASSIEGRRDEQYF.

The chain combines TRBV3-1 (or the pseudogene TRBV3-2) with TRBJ2-7; TRBD2 might be the D (6 bases). V lost 2 bases and J 7 bases, leaving 15 bases between the germline ends. The CDR3 has 14 amino acids. Germline loops: CDR1 LGHDT, CDR2 YNNKEL (reference sequence). CDR3: CASSQNYAEGEQYF. CDR3 DNA: TGTGCCAGCAGCCAAAATTACGCGGAGGGAGAGCAGTACTTC.

CDR3 in amino acids: CASSQEGDNQPQHF. In DNA form, the CDR3 reads TGCGCCAGCAGCCAAGAAGGGGACAATCAGCCCCAGCATTTT. This chain links TRBV4-1 with TRBJ1-5; a weak D match, TRBD1 (5 bases). V was clipped by 0 bases and J by 3 bases, with 6 bases between them. Germline CDR1 reads MGHRA; CDR2 reads YSYEKL. CDR3 length: 14 residues.

This chain connects TRBV5-5 to TRBJ2-1; tentatively, D is TRBD1 (5 bases). Germline V gives CDR1 SGHKS, CDR2 YYEKEE (reference sequence). Trimming removed 4 bases from V and 7 bases from J, with 18 bases in between. CDR3 size: 15 residues. Written as DNA, the CDR3 is TGTGCCAGCAGCCCCCTTGAGATGGGGCAAAATGAGCAGTTCTTC. It specifies CASSPLEMGQNEQFF.

The chain links TRBV3-1 (or the pseudogene TRBV3-2) to TRBJ2-1; possibly TRBD2 for D (6 bases). Germline V gene lookup returns CDR1 LGHDT and CDR2 YNNKEL (reference sequence). This CDR3 is built from 17 residues. V was shortened by 0 bases and J by 0 bases, with 12 bases between the two germline ends. The CDR3 region is CASSQDLGGGSYNEQFF. The DNA for the CDR3 is TGTGCCAGCAGCCAAGATCTGGGGGGAGGCTCCTACAATGAGCAGTTCTTC.

J is TRBJ2-5 and V is TRBV19; 8 positions match TRBD1. Trimming cost V 3 bases and J 2 bases; bases outside gene matches: 5. The CDR3 contains 15 residues. The germline CDR1 and CDR2 sequences are LNHDA and SQIVND (reference sequence). CDR3 nucleotides: TGTGCCAGTAGTATTCCTGGGACAGGACAAGAGACCCAGTACTTC. Translated: CASSIPGTGQETQYF.

This rearrangement joins TRBV21-1 to TRBJ1-1; the table gives TRBD1 as D, unverified against the DNA. TRBV21-1 is a known pseudogene. CDR3 size: 13 residues. The CDR3 is CASPQDHRTEAFF. For the CDR3, the DNA is TGTGCCAGCCCACAGGACCATCGCACTGAAGCTTTCTTT.

The genes are TRBV27 and TRBJ2-3, with 12 bases that match TRBD2. After removal of 1 base from V and 3 bases from J, the junction contained 14 bases not matched to a gene. The CDR3 is made up of 20 amino acids. CDR1 and CDR2 (germline): MNHEY, SMNVEV (reference sequence). The CDR3 spells CASSLYGRSSGRAGTDTQYF. DNA of the CDR3: TGTGCCAGCAGTTTATATGGCAGATCTAGCGGGAGGGCCGGAACAGATACGCAGTATTTT.

This chain joins TRBV10-1 and TRBJ2-3; D not resolved. Trimming shortened V by 5 bases and J by 5 bases, and 17 bases separated the two germline ends. This CDR3 is 15 amino acids long. The V gene's germline CDR1 is WNHNN and CDR2 SYGVQD (reference sequence). The CDR3 region has the DNA TGCGCCAGCAGTATGTCTAGTGCGAGTCAAGATACGCAGTATTTT. It specifies CASSMSSASQDTQYF.

The chain employs TRBV3-1 (or the pseudogene TRBV3-2) and TRBJ1-5; possibly TRBD1 for D (5 bases). This CDR3 region has 14 residues. Trimming pared 0 bases from V and 7 bases from J, leaving 10 bases between. Germline V gene sequence: CDR1 LGHDT, CDR2 YNNKEL (reference sequence). The CDR3 loop reads CASSQETVGQPQHF. The CDR3 DNA reads TGTGCCAGCAGCCAAGAGACAGTCGGCCAGCCCCAGCATTTT.

This clone was observed a handful of times. V gene TRBV13 combines with J gene TRBJ2-1; the match to TRBD2 covers 12 bases. CDR3 length: 19 amino acids. V was pared by 3 bases and J by 7 bases, with 16 bases of the junction left unmatched. Germline values: CDR1 PRHDT, CDR2 FYEKMQ (reference sequence). CDR3 residues: CASSFRPRLAGVVSNEQFF. The CDR3 coding sequence is TGTGCCAGCAGCTTTAGACCCCGACTAGCGGGAGTTGTTAGTAATGAGCAGTTCTTC.

V is TRBV18 and J is TRBJ1-1; no clear D gene. V was shortened by 6 bases and J by 4 bases, with 12 bases between the two germline ends. Germline lookup yields CDR1 KGHSH and CDR2 LQKENI. The CDR3 runs to 13 residues. CDR3 protein: CASSTQEGTEAFF. The CDR3 coding sequence is TGTGCCAGCTCTACCCAGGAGGGCACTGAAGCTTTCTTT. The full variable domain, its missing parts supplied by reference TRBV18 and TRBJ1-1, is NAGVMQNPRHLVRRRGQEARLRCSPMKGHSHVYWYRQLPEEGLKFMVYLQKENIIDESGMPKERFSAEFPKEGPSILRIQQVVRGDSAAYFCASSTQEGTEAFFGQGTRLTVV.

The chain employs TRBV28 and TRBJ2-6; perhaps TRBD2 as D (7 bases). V gave up 8 bases and J gave up 0 bases, with 14 bases separating them. Germline CDR1 and CDR2: MDHEN and SYDVKM. This CDR3 has 16 residues. CDR3 coding DNA: TGTGCCAGCGCGGGGGCCCCAGGCTCTGGGGCCAACGTCCTGACTTTC. As protein: CASAGAPGSGANVLTF.

The V call is TRBV18, the J call TRBJ1-1; the match to TRBD1 covers 9 bases. CDR1 and CDR2 from the germline V gene are KGHSH and LQKENI. With V trimmed by 5 bases and J by 1 base, 8 bases remained unmatched. This CDR3 has 16 residues. This chain's CDR3 is CASSSGTGQRNTEAFF. The DNA of the CDR3 is TGTGCCAGCTCATCGGGGACAGGGCAGCGGAACACTGAAGCTTTCTTT. The full variable domain, rest sourced from reference TRBV18 and TRBJ1-1, is NAGVMQNPRHLVRRRGQEARLRCSPMKGHSHVYWYRQLPEEGLKFMVYLQKENIIDESGMPKERFSAEFPKEGPSILRIQQVVRGDSAAYFCASSSGTGQRNTEAFFGQGTRLTVV.

This clone appeared many times. The J gene is TRBJ1-2, the V gene TRBV12-3 or TRBV12-4, with unresolved D. The CDR3 totals 13 residues. The germline V and J ends were trimmed by 3 bases and 8 bases, with 13 bases remaining between them. Here the CDR3 reads CASSFSSLKGYTF. The CDR3 DNA follows: TGTGCCAGCAGTTTCTCCTCACTGAAAGGCTACACCTTC.

The V and J genes are TRBV19 and TRBJ1-6; D gene uncertain. Trimming removed 7 bases from V and 7 bases from J, with 17 bases in between. Germline CDR1 and CDR2: LNHDA and SQIVND (reference sequence). The CDR3 length is 15 residues. The CDR3 here is CASTAVAPKNSPLHF. DNA for the CDR3: TGTGCCAGTACCGCGGTCGCGCCTAAAAATTCACCCCTCCACTTT. Full variable domain (remainder filled in from reference TRBV19 and TRBJ1-6): DGGITQSPKYLFRKEGQNVTLSCEQNLNHDAMYWYRQDPGQGLRLIYYSQIVNDFQKGDIAEGYSVSREKKESFPLTVTSAQKNPTAFYLCASTAVAPKNSPLHFGNGTRLTVT.

This rearrangement joins TRBV3-1 (or the pseudogene TRBV3-2) to TRBJ2-1; 8 bases match TRBD2. Germline V gene sequence: CDR1 LGHDT, CDR2 YNNKEL (reference sequence). This CDR3 is built from 16 residues. J was trimmed by 2 bases and V by 2 bases; bases with no gene match: 5. In nucleotides, the CDR3 is TGTGCCAGCAGCCAAAAAAAGGGACTAGCCTACAATGAGCAGTTCTTC. Protein sequence: CASSQKKGLAYNEQFF.

V and J are TRBV5-1 and TRBJ2-5; D perhaps matches TRBD2 (5 bases). This CDR3 region has 13 residues. Trimming took 6 bases from V and 0 from J, leaving 9 bases between them. Germline CDR1 and CDR2: SGHRS and YFSETQ. In DNA, the CDR3 is TGCGCCAGCACATTCGGGAACCAAGAGACCCAGTACTTC. Encoded protein: CASTFGNQETQYF.

The chain joins TRBV30 to TRBJ1-1, with 9 bases identical to TRBD1. This CDR3 spans 13 amino acids. Trimming cost V 5 bases and J 6 bases; bases outside gene matches: 7. Germline-derived CDR1 and CDR2 are GTSNPN and SVGIG (reference sequence). Here the CDR3 reads CAWGQGFDAEAFF. The CDR3, as DNA: TGTGCCTGGGGACAGGGGTTTGACGCTGAAGCTTTCTTT. Full variable domain (outside the CDR3, taken from reference TRBV30 and TRBJ1-1): SQTIHQWPATLVQPVGSPLSLECTVEGTSNPNLYWYRQAAGRGLQLLFYSVGIGQISSEVPQNLSASRPQDRQFILSSKKLLLSDSGFYLCAWGQGFDAEAFFGQGTRLTVV.

A single count supports this clone. The rearrangement links TRBV27 to TRBJ1-1; TRBD1 might be the D (5 bases). The CDR3 loop spans 16 amino acids. The V end lost 0 bases, the J end lost 3 bases, and 14 bases lay between the germline ends. Germline loops: CDR1 MNHEY, CDR2 SMNVEV (reference sequence). CDR3 nucleotide sequence: TGTGCCAGCAGTTTATCTGTACGGGGGGTGGACACTGAAGCTTTCTTT. The encoded protein is CASSLSVRGVDTEAFF.

The V call is TRBV7-2, the J call TRBJ2-2, with D perhaps TRBD2 (6 bases). Germline CDR1 SGHTA, CDR2 FQGNSA. V was cut by 4 bases and J by 5 bases, with 14 bases left in between. The CDR3 contains 15 residues. This CDR3 reads CASSSMGGQTGELFF. The CDR3 region has the DNA TGTGCCAGCAGCTCGATGGGGGGTCAGACCGGGGAGCTGTTTTTT.

The chain uses TRBV12-3 or TRBV12-4 and TRBJ2-7; 11 bases agree with TRBD1. The CDR3 consists of 13 residues. With 6 bases clipped from V and 3 bases from J, the junction kept 1 base outside the gene matches. DNA of the CDR3: TGTGCCAGCAGGGGGACAGGGGGCTACGAGCAGTACTTC. Translating gives CASRGTGGYEQYF.